This entry lists 27 T cell receptor beta chains sequenced from one sample in a study of T-cell reconstitution after alpha-beta-depleted transplantation in children. Unique molecular identifiers were incorporated during preparation of the TCRbeta library. TCRdb independently ran MiXCR on the PCR reads; one entry per CDR3 protein. This table holds 120,000 or so distinct CDR3 sequences, under 25% found once. This specimen consisted of PBMCs, mostly from graft donor cells, obtained 180 days after TCRalphabeta/CD19-depleted stem cell transplant. All receptors come from a male patient between 2 and 10 years old who had a stem cell transplant for chronic granulomatous disease, so the T cells may come from the graft donor.

The sample holds a few counts of this clonotype. The rearrangement uses TRBV4-2 and TRBJ2-1; 13 bases agree with TRBD2. Per the germline V gene, CDR1 is LGHNA and CDR2 is YNFKEQ. There are 17 residues in the CDR3. The V segment lost 0 bases and the J segment 9 bases; nucleotides outside the gene matches: 8. CDR3 bases: TGTGCCAGCAGCCAAGATCTCGGGACTAGCGGGATAGGTGAGCAGTTCTTC. Its translation: CASSQDLGTSGIGEQFF.

This chain links TRBV27 with TRBJ2-3; D remains unclear. The CDR3 sequence is 16 residues long. V lost 2 bases, J lost 0 bases, and 12 bases lay in between. CDR1 and CDR2 (germline): MNHEY, SMNVEV (reference sequence). As DNA, the CDR3 is TGTGCCAGCAGTTTAGTGTCTTACCCTAGCACAGATACGCAGTATTTT. It is translated as CASSLVSYPSTDTQYF.

This clonotype was recorded a few times. V gene TRBV3-1 combines with J gene TRBJ2-2; TRBD2 agrees at 12 bases. From germline, CDR1 is LGHDT and CDR2 YNNKEL (reference sequence). The CDR3 loop spans 15 amino acids. Germline trimming cut 6 bases from V and 6 bases from J; bases unmatched to any gene: 5. CDR3 DNA sequence: TGTGCCAGCAGTCGACTAGCGGGAGAGGCCGGGGAGCTGTTTTTT. This sequence encodes CASSRLAGEAGELFF.

V usage is TRBV7-2 and J usage is TRBJ2-3; D is unresolved. The CDR3 sequence is 14 residues long. The germline V gene encodes CDR1 SGHTA and CDR2 FQGNSA. Trimming shortened V by 5 bases and J by 1 base, and 10 bases separated the two germline ends. CDR3 sequence (DNA): TGTGCCAGCAGCCGTACCTGGGGCACAGATACGCAGTATTTT. Its protein product is CASSRTWGTDTQYF.

This clonotype came up many times. A junction end diverges from the germline sequence, so it may reflect a read error. The chain recombines TRBV12-3 or TRBV12-4 with TRBJ2-1; 9 bases line up with TRBD2. The CDR3 contains 12 residues. Here the CDR3 reads CASTEAGGPRIF. The CDR3 DNA follows: TGTGCCAGCACAGAAGCGGGGGGCCCTCGGATCTTC.

This clonotype was seen repeatedly, ten times or more. The chain uses TRBV20-1 and TRBJ2-7; the D call may be TRBD1 or TRBD2 (6 bases each). Trimming removed 0 bases at V and 2 bases at J, with 11 bases between. CDR1 and CDR2 (germline): DFQATT, SNEGSKA (reference sequence). The CDR3 loop spans 14 amino acids. The CDR3 region is CSARDGGPTYEQYF. The DNA for the CDR3 is TGCAGTGCTAGAGACGGGGGCCCTACCTACGAGCAGTACTTC.

As regards this clonotype: A much larger clone sits a single nucleotide away, making a read error possible. V gene TRBV6-1 combines with J gene TRBJ2-7; 9 positions match TRBD1. CDR1 is MNHNS, CDR2 SASEGT, per germline. The CDR3 loop spans 15 amino acids. CDR3 sequence (DNA): TGTGCCAGCAGCCAGGAGGGGACAGGGAGTGGCGAGCAGTCCTTC. This translates into CASSQEGTGSGEQSF.

This clonotype was seen a handful of times. This sequence joins TRBV15 and TRBJ2-7, with a possible D match to TRBD2 (7 bases). CDR3 length: 15 amino acids. Germline V gives CDR1 LNHNV, CDR2 YYDKDF (reference sequence). Trimming left V 4 bases short and J 7 bases short, with 20 bases between. CDR3 in DNA: TGTGCCACCAGCACGGGGCGGGGGCCTCCCTCGGAGCAGTACTTC. Amino acid sequence: CATSTGRGPPSEQYF. The complete variable domain, with remaining parts taken from reference TRBV15 and TRBJ2-7, reads DAMVIQNPRYQVTQFGKPVTLSCSQTLNHNVMYWYQQKSSQAPKLLFHYYDKDFNNEADTPDNFQSRRPNTSFCFLDIRSPGLGDTAMYLCATSTGRGPPSEQYFGPGTRLTVT.

The rearrangement links TRBV5-1 to TRBJ1-1; D gene uncertain. V was shortened by 2 bases and J by 5 bases, with 10 bases between the two germline ends. Germline-derived CDR1 and CDR2 are SGHRS and YFSETQ. The CDR3 contains 13 residues. In DNA, the CDR3 is TGCGCCAGCAGCTTCGGGGATTTGACTGAAGCTTTCTTT. Translated: CASSFGDLTEAFF.

The V gene is TRBV10-3, the J gene TRBJ2-3, with 9 bases lining up with TRBD2. Per germline, CDR1 ENHRY and CDR2 SYGVKD. The CDR3 length is 17 residues. V lost 7 bases to trimming and J lost 0 bases; unmatched junction nucleotides: 11. The CDR3 DNA is TGTGCCATCACCCTTACGCGGGAGGGCAGGAGCACAGATACGCAGTATTTT. Translation gives CAITLTREGRSTDTQYF.

The table lists this clonotype with many counts. The rearrangement links TRBV28 to TRBJ2-5; 7 bases line up with TRBD2. Losses at the gene ends were 4 bases for V and 7 bases for J; bases not matched to a gene: 6. Germline CDR1 is MDHEN and CDR2 is SYDVKM. The CDR3 spans 13 residues. For the CDR3, the DNA is TGTGCCAGCAGTTCACTAGCGTTGGGGACCCAGTACTTC. It specifies CASSSLALGTQYF.

This clonotype was counted ten times or more. The chain joins TRBV18 to TRBJ1-5; D unclear. With 3 bases removed from V and 6 bases from J, the gap between germline ends came to 15 bases. This CDR3 spans 15 amino acids. The germline V gene encodes CDR1 KGHSH and CDR2 LQKENI. CDR3 residues: CASSPNGAGAQPQHF. As DNA, the CDR3 is TGTGCCAGCTCACCTAACGGCGCAGGCGCTCAGCCCCAGCATTTT.

The genes are TRBV28 and TRBJ2-3, with 14 bases identical to TRBD2. CDR3 length: 18 residues. Trimming removed 8 bases from V and 5 bases from J; junction bases left unmatched: 15. Germline CDR1 and CDR2: MDHEN and SYDVKM. This CDR3 reads CASWATSGRVTPIDTQYF. CDR3 DNA: TGTGCCAGCTGGGCGACTAGCGGGAGGGTGACCCCTATAGATACGCAGTATTTT.

This clonotype was observed a single time. The chain links TRBV7-9 to TRBJ2-3; 10 bases map to TRBD1. The CDR3 length is 15 residues. In germline, CDR1 is SEHNR, CDR2 FQNEAQ (reference sequence). V shed 4 bases and J 5 bases; nucleotides not matched to a gene: 6. In DNA, the CDR3 is TGTGCCAGCAGCTCCGCCGGGACAGGGGTAGATACGCAGTATTTT. It encodes CASSSAGTGVDTQYF.

The chain joins TRBV4-1 to TRBJ2-7; the D is unclear. V was trimmed by 0 bases and J by 4 bases, leaving 10 bases between them. The CDR3 totals 14 residues. Germline V gene lookup returns CDR1 MGHRA and CDR2 YSYEKL. DNA of the CDR3: TGCGCCAGCAGCCAAGAATCCGGCAGATACGAGCAGTACTTC. This codes for CASSQESGRYEQYF.

J is TRBJ2-1 and V is TRBV5-1; D tentatively fits TRBD1 or TRBD2 (6 bases each). Trimming cost V 0 bases and J 0 bases, with 13 bases left between them. CDR1 is SGHRS and CDR2 is YFSETQ in the germline V gene. CDR3 length: 17 amino acids. The CDR3 DNA sequence: TGCGCCAGCAGCTTGGCGGGGGCGGGGAGCTCCTACAATGAGCAGTTCTTC. This translates into CASSLAGAGSSYNEQFF.

This clonotype was recorded once. The CDR3 reads CASSLKMREKDTQYF. The CDR3 DNA follows: TGTGCCAGCAGCTTAAAAATGCGGGAGAAGGATACGCAGTATTTT. This chain joins TRBV7-2 and TRBJ2-3; 7 bases align to TRBD2. CDR3 length: 15 amino acids. The germline V gene has CDR1 SGHTA and CDR2 FQGNSA. V shed 2 bases, J shed 6 bases, and the junction held 8 bases outside the gene matches.

There are many counts of this clonotype. The J gene is TRBJ1-1, the V gene TRBV5-1; TRBD1 agrees at 10 bases. The germline V gene has CDR1 SGHRS and CDR2 YFSETQ. Germline trimming cut 3 bases from V and 6 bases from J; bases unmatched to any gene: 8. The CDR3 runs 15 residues. CDR3 loop: CASSSELTGGSEAFF. In DNA form, the CDR3 reads TGCGCCAGCAGCTCAGAACTGACAGGGGGCTCTGAAGCTTTCTTT.

This clonotype has ten or more counts. V and J are TRBV9 and TRBJ2-7, with 11 bases lining up with TRBD1. Germline values: CDR1 SGDLS, CDR2 YYNGEE. The V and J ends lost 4 bases and 1 base, in that order; junction bases with no gene match: 7. The CDR3 sequence is 16 residues long. As DNA, the CDR3 is TGTGCCAGCAGCATGGGACAGGGGGTTTCTTCCTACGAGCAGTACTTC. This gives the protein CASSMGQGVSSYEQYF.

The CDR3 nucleotides are TGCGCCAGCAGCTTGTCTAACAGGGCCGATTCCTACGAGCAGTACTTC. Its translation is CASSLSNRADSYEQYF. V gene TRBV5-1 combines with J gene TRBJ2-7, with D possibly matching TRBD1 (6 bases). CDR1 is SGHRS, CDR2 YFSETQ, per germline. The CDR3 spans 16 residues. With 1 base removed from V and 1 base from J, the gap between germline ends came to 15 bases.

This clonotype has ten or more counts. J is TRBJ2-2 and V is TRBV12-3 or TRBV12-4; the match to TRBD2 covers 10 bases. The CDR3 totals 16 residues. Germline trimming cut 1 base from V and 3 bases from J; bases unmatched to any gene: 2. CDR3 loop: CASSLVAGGHTGELFF. The CDR3 nucleotides are TGTGCCAGCAGTTTAGTAGCGGGAGGACACACCGGGGAGCTGTTTTTT.

This clonotype was seen repeatedly, ten times or more. The chain couples TRBV29-1 to TRBJ2-7; no definite D call. V gave up 7 bases and J gave up 0 bases, with 13 bases separating them. CDR1 is SQVTM and CDR2 is ANQGSEA in the germline V gene. CDR3 length equals 13 residues. CDR3 sequence: CSASGGTSYEQYF. CDR3 nucleotides: TGCAGCGCCTCGGGTGGCACCTCCTACGAGCAGTACTTC.

The count of this clonotype is one. The gene calls are TRBV21-1 and TRBJ1-4; TRBD1 was called by the table and not checked on the DNA. TRBV21-1 is listed as a pseudogene. The CDR3 has 11 residues. The CDR3 spells CASSNKGGRLF. The DNA for the CDR3 is TGTGCCAGCAGCAATAAGGGGGGACGGCTTTTT.

This clonotype showed up just a few times. V and J are TRBV12-3 or TRBV12-4 and TRBJ2-1; D ambiguous. The V and J ends lost 6 bases and 6 bases respectively, with 15 bases between them. CDR3 length equals 14 residues. CDR3 coding DNA: TGTGCCAGCAGGCTTCACGAAGGGCCCAATGAGCAGTTCTTC. Translating it yields CASRLHEGPNEQFF.

This clonotype was counted many times. This chain joins TRBV20-1 and TRBJ2-2; 10 bases line up with TRBD1. The CDR3 extends over 14 amino acids. Germline CDR1 and CDR2: DFQATT and SNEGSKA (reference sequence). With 5 bases clipped from V and 5 bases from J, the junction kept 5 bases outside the gene matches. CDR3 sequence: CSAPTGGFTGELFF. CDR3 nucleotide sequence: TGCAGTGCTCCGACAGGGGGCTTTACCGGGGAGCTGTTTTTT.

The chain couples TRBV18 to TRBJ2-3; D call uncertain. CDR1 is KGHSH, CDR2 LQKENI, per germline. Trimming shortened V by 3 bases and J by 3 bases, and 7 bases separated the two germline ends. The length of the CDR3 is 13 residues. The CDR3 loop reads CASSPLDTDTQYF. The CDR3 nucleotides read TGTGCCAGCTCACCTCTAGATACAGATACGCAGTATTTT.

This clonotype was seen more than once but under ten times. The chain combines TRBV20-1 with TRBJ2-5, with 12 bases lining up with TRBD2. This CDR3 has 13 residues. The germline CDR1 and CDR2 sequences are DFQATT and SNEGSKA (reference sequence). V lost 8 bases to trimming and J lost 5 bases; unmatched junction nucleotides: 6. The CDR3, as DNA: TGCAGTTTACTAGCGGGGGGTTACGAGACCCAGTACTTC. It codes for CSLLAGGYETQYF.